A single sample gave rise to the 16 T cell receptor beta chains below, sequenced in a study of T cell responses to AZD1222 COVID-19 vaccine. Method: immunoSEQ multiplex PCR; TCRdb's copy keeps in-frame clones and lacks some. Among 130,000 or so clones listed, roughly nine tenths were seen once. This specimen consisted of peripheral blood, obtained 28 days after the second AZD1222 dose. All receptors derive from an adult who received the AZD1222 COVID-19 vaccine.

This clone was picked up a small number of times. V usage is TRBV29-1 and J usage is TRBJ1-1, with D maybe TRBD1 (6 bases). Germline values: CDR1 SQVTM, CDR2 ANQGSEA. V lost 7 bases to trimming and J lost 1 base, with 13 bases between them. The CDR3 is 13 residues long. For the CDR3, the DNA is TGCAGCGGGGGGGCAGGGCAGAACACTGAAGCTTTCTTT. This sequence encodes CSGGAGQNTEAFF.

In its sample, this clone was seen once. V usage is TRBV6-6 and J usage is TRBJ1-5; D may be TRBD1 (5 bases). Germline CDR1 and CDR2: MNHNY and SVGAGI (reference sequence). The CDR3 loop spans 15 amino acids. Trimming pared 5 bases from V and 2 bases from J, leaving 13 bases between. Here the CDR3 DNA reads TGTGCCAGCAGTCAAATGGACACTCGCAATCAGCCCCAGCATTTT. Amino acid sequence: CASSQMDTRNQPQHF.

Here the CDR3 DNA reads TGTGCCAGCAGTTTAGGGGTAGAAGCTTTCTTT. Protein sequence: CASSLGVEAFF. The chain has TRBV12-3 or TRBV12-4 and TRBJ1-1; D is uncertain. The CDR3 totals 11 residues. Between the trimmed V and J ends, which lost 1 base and 8 bases, there was a span of 5 bases.

The CDR3 bases are TGTGCCAGCAGTGAACGGAACACCGGGGAGCTGTTTTTT. Residues: CASSERNTGELFF. The chain has TRBV25-1 and TRBJ2-2; D gene uncertain. The CDR3 runs to 13 residues. Germline CDR1 reads MGHDK; CDR2 reads SYGVNS. V lost 2 bases to trimming and J lost 1 base, with 2 bases between them.

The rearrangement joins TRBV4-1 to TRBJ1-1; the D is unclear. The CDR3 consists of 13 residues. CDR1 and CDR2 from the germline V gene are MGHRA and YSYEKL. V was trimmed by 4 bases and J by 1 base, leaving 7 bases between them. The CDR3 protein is CASSLGRNTEAFF. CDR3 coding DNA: TGCGCCAGCAGCCTAGGACGGAACACTGAAGCTTTCTTT.

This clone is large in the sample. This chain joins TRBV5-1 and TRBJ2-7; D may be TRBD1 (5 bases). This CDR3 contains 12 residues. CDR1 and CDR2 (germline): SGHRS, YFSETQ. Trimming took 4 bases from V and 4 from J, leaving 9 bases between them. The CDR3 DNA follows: TGCGCCAGCAGCCTCACAGGATACGAGCAGTACTTC. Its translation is CASSLTGYEQYF.

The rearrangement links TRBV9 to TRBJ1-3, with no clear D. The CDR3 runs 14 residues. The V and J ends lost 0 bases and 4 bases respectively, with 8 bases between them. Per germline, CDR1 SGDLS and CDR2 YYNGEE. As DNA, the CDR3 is TGTGCCAGCAGCGTAGCCTCCGGGGGAAACACCATATATTTT. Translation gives CASSVASGGNTIYF.

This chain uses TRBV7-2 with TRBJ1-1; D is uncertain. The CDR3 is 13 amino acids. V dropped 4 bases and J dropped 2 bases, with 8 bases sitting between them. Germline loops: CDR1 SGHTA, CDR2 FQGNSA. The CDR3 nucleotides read TGTGCCAGCAGCTATAGACAAAACACTGAAGCTTTCTTT. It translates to CASSYRQNTEAFF.

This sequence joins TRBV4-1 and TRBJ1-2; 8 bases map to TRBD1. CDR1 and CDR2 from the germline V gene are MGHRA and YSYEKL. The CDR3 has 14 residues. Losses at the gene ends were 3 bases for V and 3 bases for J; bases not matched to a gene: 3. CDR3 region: CASSQPGQDYGYTF. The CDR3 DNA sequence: TGCGCCAGCAGCCAGCCGGGACAGGACTATGGCTACACCTTC.

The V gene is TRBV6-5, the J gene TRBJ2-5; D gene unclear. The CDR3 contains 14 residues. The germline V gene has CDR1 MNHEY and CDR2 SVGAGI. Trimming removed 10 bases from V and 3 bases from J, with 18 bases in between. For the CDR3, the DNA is TGTGCCACCACCATCCCGGGTGTGGAAGAGACCCAGTACTTC. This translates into CATTIPGVEETQYF.

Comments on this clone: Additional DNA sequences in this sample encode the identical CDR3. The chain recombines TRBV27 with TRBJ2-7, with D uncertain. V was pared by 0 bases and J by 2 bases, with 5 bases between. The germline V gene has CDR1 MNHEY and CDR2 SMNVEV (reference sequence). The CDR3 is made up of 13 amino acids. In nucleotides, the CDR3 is TGTGCCAGCAGTTTATCCGTAGCCTACGAGCAGTACTTC. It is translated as CASSLSVAYEQYF.

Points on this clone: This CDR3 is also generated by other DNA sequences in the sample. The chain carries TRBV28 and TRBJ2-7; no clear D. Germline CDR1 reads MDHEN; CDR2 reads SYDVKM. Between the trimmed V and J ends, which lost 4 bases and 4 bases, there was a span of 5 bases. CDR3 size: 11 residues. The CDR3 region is CASSSAYEQYF. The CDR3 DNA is TGTGCCAGCAGTTCCGCTTACGAGCAGTACTTC.

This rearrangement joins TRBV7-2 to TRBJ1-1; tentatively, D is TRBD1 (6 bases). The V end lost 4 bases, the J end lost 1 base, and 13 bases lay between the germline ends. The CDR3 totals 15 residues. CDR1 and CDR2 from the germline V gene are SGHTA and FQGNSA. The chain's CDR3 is CASSSWDTSNTEAFF. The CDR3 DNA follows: TGTGCCAGCAGCTCATGGGACACCTCGAACACTGAAGCTTTCTTT.

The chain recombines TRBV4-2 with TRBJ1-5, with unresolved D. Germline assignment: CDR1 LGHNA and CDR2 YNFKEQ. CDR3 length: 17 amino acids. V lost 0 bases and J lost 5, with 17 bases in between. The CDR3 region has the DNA TGTGCCAGCAGCCAAGATAATCAAGGGAGAATCGATCAGCCCCAGCATTTT. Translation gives CASSQDNQGRIDQPQHF.

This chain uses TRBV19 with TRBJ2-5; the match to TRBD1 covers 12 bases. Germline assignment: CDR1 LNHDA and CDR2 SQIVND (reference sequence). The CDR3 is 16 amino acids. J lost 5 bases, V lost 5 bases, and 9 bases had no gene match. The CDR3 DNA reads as TGTGCCAGTAGTCACTCCGGGACAGGGGGCCGGGAGACCCAGTACTTC. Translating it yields CASSHSGTGGRETQYF.

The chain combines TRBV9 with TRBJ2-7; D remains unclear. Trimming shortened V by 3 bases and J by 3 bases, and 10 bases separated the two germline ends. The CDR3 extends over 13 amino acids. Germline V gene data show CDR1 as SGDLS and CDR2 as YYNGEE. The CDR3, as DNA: TGTGCCAGCAGCGCCCCCTGGGGCTACGAGCAGTACTTC. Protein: CASSAPWGYEQYF. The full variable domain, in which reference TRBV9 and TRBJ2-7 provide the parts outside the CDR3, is DSGVTQTPKHLITATGQRVTLRCSPRSGDLSVYWYQQSLDQGLQFLIQYYNGEERAKGNILERFSAQQFPDLHSELNLSSLELGDSALYFCASSAPWGYEQYFGPGTRLTVT.